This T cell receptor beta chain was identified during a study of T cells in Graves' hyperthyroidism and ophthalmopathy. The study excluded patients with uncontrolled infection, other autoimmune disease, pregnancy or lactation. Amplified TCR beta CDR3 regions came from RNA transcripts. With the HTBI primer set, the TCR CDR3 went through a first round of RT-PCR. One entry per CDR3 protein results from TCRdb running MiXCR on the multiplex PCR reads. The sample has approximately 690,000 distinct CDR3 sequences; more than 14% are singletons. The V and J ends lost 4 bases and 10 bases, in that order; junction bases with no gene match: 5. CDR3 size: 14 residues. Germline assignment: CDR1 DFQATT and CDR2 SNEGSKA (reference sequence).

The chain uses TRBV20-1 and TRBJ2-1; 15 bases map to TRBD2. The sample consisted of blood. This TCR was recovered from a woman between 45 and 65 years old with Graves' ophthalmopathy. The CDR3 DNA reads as TGCAGTGCTACCGGGACTAGCGGGAGGTCCGAGCAGTTCTTC. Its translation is CSATGTSGRSEQFF.